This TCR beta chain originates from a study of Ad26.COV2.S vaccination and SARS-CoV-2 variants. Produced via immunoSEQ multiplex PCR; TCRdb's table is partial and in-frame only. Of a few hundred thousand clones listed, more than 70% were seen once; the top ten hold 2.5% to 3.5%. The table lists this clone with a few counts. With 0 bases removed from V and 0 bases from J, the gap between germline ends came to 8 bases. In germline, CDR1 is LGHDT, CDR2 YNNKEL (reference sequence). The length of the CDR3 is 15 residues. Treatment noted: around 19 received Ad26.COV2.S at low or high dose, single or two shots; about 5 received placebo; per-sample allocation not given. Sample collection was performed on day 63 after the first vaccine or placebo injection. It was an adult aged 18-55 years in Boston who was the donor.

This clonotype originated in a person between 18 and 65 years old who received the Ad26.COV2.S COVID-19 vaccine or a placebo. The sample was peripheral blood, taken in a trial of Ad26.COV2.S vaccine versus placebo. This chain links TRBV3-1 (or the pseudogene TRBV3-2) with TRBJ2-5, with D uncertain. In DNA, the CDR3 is TGTGCCAGCAGCCAAGATCCGAGCGACCAAGAGACCCAGTACTTC. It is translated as CASSQDPSDQETQYF.